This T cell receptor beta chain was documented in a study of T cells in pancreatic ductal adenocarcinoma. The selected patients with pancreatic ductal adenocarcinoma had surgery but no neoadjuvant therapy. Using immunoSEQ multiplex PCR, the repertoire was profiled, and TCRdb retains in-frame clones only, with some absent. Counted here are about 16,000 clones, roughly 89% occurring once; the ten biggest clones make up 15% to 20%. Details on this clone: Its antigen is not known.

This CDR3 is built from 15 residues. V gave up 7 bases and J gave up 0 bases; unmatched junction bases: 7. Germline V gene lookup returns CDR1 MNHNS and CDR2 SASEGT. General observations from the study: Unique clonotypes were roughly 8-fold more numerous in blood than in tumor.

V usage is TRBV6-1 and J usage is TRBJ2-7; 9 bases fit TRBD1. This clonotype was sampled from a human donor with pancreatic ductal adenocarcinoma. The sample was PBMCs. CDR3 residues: CASNTGGPSSYEQYF. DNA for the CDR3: TGTGCCAGCAATACAGGGGGCCCCAGCTCCTACGAGCAGTACTTC.